The 27 T cell receptor beta chains given below trace back to one sample, sequenced in a study of blood T cell repertoires in COVID-19. Clones were sequenced by immunoSEQ multiplex PCR, and TCRdb holds only the in-frame ones, with some missing. The repertoire consists of about 260,000 clones, with 70% to 85% occurring once and the leading ten covering under 2%. Sequencing was done on a sample of peripheral blood. These receptors were collected from a woman of 80 years or more with acute or convalescent COVID-19.

This chain connects TRBV27 to TRBJ1-6, with TRBD1 as a possible D gene (6 bases). Germline CDR1 is MNHEY and CDR2 is SMNVEV (reference sequence). The CDR3 length is 14 residues. V shed 6 bases and J shed 10 bases, with 16 bases lying between them. DNA of the CDR3: TGTGCCAGCAGGGGAACAGGGAGTCACTCACCCCTCCACTTT. It is translated as CASRGTGSHSPLHF.

The genes are TRBV11-3 and TRBJ2-3, with TRBD1 as a possible D gene (5 bases). This CDR3 has 15 amino acids. Germline CDR1 reads SGHNT; CDR2 reads YENEEA. The germline V and J ends were trimmed by 6 bases and 5 bases, with 18 bases remaining between them. CDR3 amino acids: CASSLGHSAEDTQYF. In DNA form, the CDR3 reads TGTGCCAGCAGTCTAGGACACTCCGCAGAAGATACGCAGTATTTT.

This clone was observed a few times. V and J are TRBV2 and TRBJ1-6; a weak D match, TRBD1 (5 bases). Germline CDR1 reads SNHLY; CDR2 reads FYNNEI. There are 13 residues in the CDR3. V gave up 0 bases and J gave up 12 bases, with 9 bases separating them. For the CDR3, the DNA is TGTGCCAGCAGTGAAGCAGGGGTAAGACCCCTCCACTTT. Protein product: CASSEAGVRPLHF. The whole variable domain, remainder taken from reference TRBV2 and TRBJ1-6, is EPEVTQTPSHQVTQMGQEVILRCVPISNHLYFYWYRQILGQKVEFLVSFYNNEISEKSEIFDDQFSVERPDGSNFTLKIRSTKLEDSAMYFCASSEAGVRPLHFGNGTRLTVT.

This sequence joins TRBV4-2 and TRBJ1-6, with TRBD1 matching over 7 bases. V gave up 4 bases and J gave up 0 bases; unmatched junction bases: 6. CDR1 and CDR2 (germline): LGHNA, YNFKEQ. This CDR3 contains 17 residues. CDR3 sequence reads: CASSRGQASSYNSPLHF. CDR3 coding DNA: TGTGCCAGCAGCCGAGGACAGGCTAGCTCCTATAATTCACCCCTCCACTTT.

This chain links TRBV7-2 with TRBJ2-3; 10 nucleotides match TRBD1. CDR1 SGHTA and CDR2 FQGNSA come from the germline V gene. There are 16 residues in the CDR3. V was pared by 0 bases and J by 4 bases, with 4 bases of the junction left unmatched. Here the CDR3 DNA reads TGTGCCAGCAGCTTAGCGATGGGACAGGGGCCAGATACGCAGTATTTT. It encodes CASSLAMGQGPDTQYF. The whole variable domain, filled in from reference TRBV7-2 and TRBJ2-3, reads GAGVSQSPSNKVTEKGKDVELRCDPISGHTALYWYRQSLGQGLEFLIYFQGNSAPDKSGLPSDRFSAERTGGSVSTLTIQRTQQEDSAVYLCASSLAMGQGPDTQYFGPGTRLTVL.

The V call is TRBV7-9, the J call TRBJ1-4, with a tentative D call TRBD1 (6 bases). V lost 5 bases and J lost 4, with 20 bases in between. Per the germline V gene, CDR1 is SEHNR and CDR2 is FQNEAQ (reference sequence). This CDR3 is 17 amino acids long. The DNA of the CDR3 is TGTGCCAGCAGCCGCCAATTGCGGGGGGCGAATAATGAAAAACTGTTTTTT. Translated: CASSRQLRGANNEKLFF.

The chain uses TRBV5-4 and TRBJ1-5; D might be TRBD1 (5 bases). The CDR3 loop spans 15 amino acids. With 3 bases removed from V and 5 bases from J, the gap between germline ends came to 15 bases. CDR1 SGHNT and CDR2 YYREEE come from the germline V gene (reference sequence). CDR3 protein: CASSSQGSRDQPQHF. CDR3 sequence (DNA): TGTGCCAGCAGCTCTCAGGGAAGTAGAGATCAGCCCCAGCATTTT. Based on the CDR3 plus reference TRBV5-4 and TRBJ1-5, the full variable domain is ETGVTQSPTHLIKTRGQQVTLRCSSQSGHNTVSWYQQALGQGPQFIFQYYREEENGRGNFPPRFSGLQFPNYSSELNVNALELDDSALYLCASSSQGSRDQPQHFGDGTRLSIL.

This clone was detected a few times. The chain uses TRBV7-2 and TRBJ2-7; 8 nucleotides line up with TRBD1. The junction had 10 bases not matched to a gene; V was cut back by 1 base and J by 2 bases. The CDR3 has 17 residues. CDR1 is SGHTA and CDR2 is FQGNSA in the germline V gene. CDR3 protein: CASSLGVGTGRAYEQYF. The CDR3 region has the DNA TGTGCCAGCAGCTTAGGGGTAGGGACAGGTAGGGCCTACGAGCAGTACTTC.

J is TRBJ2-3 and V is TRBV5-4; 10 nucleotides line up with TRBD2. The CDR3 spans 16 residues. Germline CDR1 reads SGHNT; CDR2 reads YYREEE (reference sequence). J lost 3 bases, V lost 4 bases, and 8 bases had no gene match. The CDR3 loop is CASSKVASGSTDTQYF. Here the CDR3 DNA reads TGTGCCAGCAGCAAAGTGGCTAGCGGGAGTACAGATACGCAGTATTTT.

This clone has only one observation. The genes are TRBV7-2 and TRBJ2-5; 11 nucleotides line up with TRBD1. Germline assignment: CDR1 SGHTA and CDR2 FQGNSA. The ends lost 4 bases at V and 0 bases at J; junction bases unmatched: 10. CDR3 length: 18 amino acids. CDR3 amino acids: CASSSGQGATHNQETQYF. In DNA, the CDR3 is TGTGCCAGCAGCTCCGGACAGGGGGCAACCCACAACCAAGAGACCCAGTACTTC.

The chain uses TRBV18 and TRBJ1-1; 7 nucleotides line up with TRBD1. Germline values: CDR1 KGHSH, CDR2 LQKENI. V lost 1 base, J lost 1 base, and 0 bases stayed unmatched. This CDR3 comprises 14 residues. This chain's CDR3 is CASSPQGANTEAFF. The CDR3, as DNA: TGTGCCAGCTCACCACAGGGGGCGAACACTGAAGCTTTCTTT.

J is TRBJ2-7 and V is TRBV3-1 (or the pseudogene TRBV3-2); TRBD1 matches at 8 bases. CDR1 LGHDT and CDR2 YNNKEL come from the germline V gene (reference sequence). The V and J ends lost 1 base and 3 bases, in that order; junction bases with no gene match: 8. This CDR3 contains 16 residues. CDR3 sequence: CASSQVSTGVHYEQYF. CDR3 bases: TGTGCCAGCAGCCAAGTGTCGACAGGGGTCCACTACGAGCAGTACTTC.

This clone showed up just a few times. The V gene is TRBV5-1, the J gene TRBJ2-7; 9 nucleotides agree with TRBD1. This CDR3 spans 14 amino acids. Trimming took 2 bases from V and 5 from J; bases not matched to a gene: 5. Germline lookup yields CDR1 SGHRS and CDR2 YFSETQ. CDR3 DNA sequence: TGCGCCAGCAGCTTTGGACAGGGGTCCCACGAGCAGTACTTC. This sequence encodes CASSFGQGSHEQYF.

The rearrangement uses TRBV6-2 or TRBV6-3 and TRBJ2-7, with 12 bases fitting TRBD2. Unmatched junction bases numbered 4, after V lost 2 bases and J lost 2 bases. This CDR3 region has 16 residues. Germline CDR1 is MNHEY and CDR2 is SVGEGT. CDR3 bases: TGTGCCAGCAGTTACCAACTAGCGGGAGGACCCTACGAGCAGTACTTC. It is translated as CASSYQLAGGPYEQYF.

The chain carries TRBV3-1 (or the pseudogene TRBV3-2) and TRBJ1-3; 7 nucleotides match TRBD1. CDR1 is LGHDT and CDR2 is YNNKEL in the germline V gene (reference sequence). This CDR3 comprises 17 residues. V lost 5 bases to trimming and J lost 0 bases; unmatched junction nucleotides: 10. This CDR3 is CASSFRTGSFSGNTIYF. The CDR3 nucleotides are TGTGCCAGCAGCTTCAGGACAGGTTCTTTCTCTGGAAACACCATATATTTT.

The genes are TRBV11-2 and TRBJ2-2; tentatively, D is TRBD2 (5 bases). CDR1 is SGHAT and CDR2 is FQNNGV in the germline V gene. V was shortened by 5 bases and J by 2 bases, with 15 bases between the two germline ends. The CDR3 has 16 residues. The CDR3 coding sequence is TGTGCCAGCAGCCCCAACCCGGGATCCAACACCGGGGAGCTGTTTTTT. Translating it yields CASSPNPGSNTGELFF.

The chain has TRBV9 and TRBJ2-2; 9 nucleotides agree with TRBD1. The CDR3 loop spans 16 amino acids. CDR1 and CDR2 from the germline V gene are SGDLS and YYNGEE. Trimming removed 3 bases from V and 5 bases from J; junction bases left unmatched: 8. CDR3 region: CASSASGQGSTGELFF. CDR3 in DNA: TGTGCCAGCAGCGCATCAGGACAGGGGAGTACCGGGGAGCTGTTTTTT.

The chain recombines TRBV19 with TRBJ1-2; D gene uncertain. Germline-derived CDR1 and CDR2 are LNHDA and SQIVND (reference sequence). V was cut by 6 bases and J by 7 bases, with 12 bases left in between. The CDR3 extends over 12 amino acids. The CDR3 loop is CASSPRETGYTF. CDR3 nucleotide sequence: TGTGCCAGTAGCCCACGGGAAACTGGCTACACCTTC.

This chain links TRBV30 with TRBJ1-2; 7 bases agree with TRBD1. Germline V lookup: CDR1 GTSNPN, CDR2 SVGIG (reference sequence). V gave up 1 base and J gave up 7 bases; unmatched junction bases: 6. The CDR3 spans 13 residues. The DNA for the CDR3 is TGTGCCTGGAGTGGACAGGGTTTGGTTGGCTACACCTTC. It translates to CAWSGQGLVGYTF.

The chain uses TRBV6-2 or TRBV6-3 and TRBJ1-5, with 10 bases aligning to TRBD1. The CDR3 loop spans 15 amino acids. Trimming cost V 4 bases and J 4 bases; bases outside gene matches: 4. Per the germline V gene, CDR1 is MNHEY and CDR2 is SVGEGT. The CDR3 is CASSSTGGHNQPQHF. Here the CDR3 DNA reads TGTGCCAGCAGTTCGACAGGGGGCCATAATCAGCCCCAGCATTTT.

The rearrangement uses TRBV19 and TRBJ1-6, with 7 bases identical to TRBD1. This CDR3 spans 14 amino acids. Germline V gene data show CDR1 as LNHDA and CDR2 as SQIVND (reference sequence). After removal of 4 bases from V and 9 bases from J, the junction contained 6 bases not matched to a gene. The CDR3 loop reads CASSKQGITSPLHF. CDR3 sequence (DNA): TGTGCCAGTAGTAAACAGGGGATCACTTCACCCCTCCACTTT.

The rearrangement joins TRBV7-6 to TRBJ2-7, with 7 bases aligning to TRBD1. Germline V lookup: CDR1 SGHVS, CDR2 FNYEAQ. V was pared by 0 bases and J by 5 bases, with 7 bases of the junction left unmatched. The CDR3 is made up of 15 amino acids. The CDR3 sequence is CASSLAGGAIHEQYF. In DNA form, the CDR3 reads TGTGCCAGCAGCTTAGCAGGGGGCGCGATCCACGAGCAGTACTTC.

The chain links TRBV18 to TRBJ1-1; D is undetermined. V lost 5 bases and J lost 5, with 15 bases in between. Germline values: CDR1 KGHSH, CDR2 LQKENI. The CDR3 has 14 amino acids. In nucleotides, the CDR3 is TGTGCCAGCTCAGAGTCACGAGGTCAAACTGAAGCTTTCTTT. Protein sequence: CASSESRGQTEAFF.

The CDR3 reads CASSSDRGAGNTIYF. CDR3 nucleotide sequence: TGTGCCAGCAGTTCCGACAGGGGGGCAGGAAACACCATATATTTT. V and J are TRBV28 and TRBJ1-3, with 9 bases fitting TRBD1. In germline, CDR1 is MDHEN, CDR2 SYDVKM. V was clipped by 4 bases and J by 4 bases; unmatched bases: 5. The CDR3 length is 15 residues.

With regard to this clone: This sample includes further DNA sequences coding for the same CDR3. The chain links TRBV7-2 to TRBJ2-5; 10 bases are shared with TRBD1. The CDR3 totals 14 residues. Per the germline V gene, CDR1 is SGHTA and CDR2 is FQGNSA. V gave up 5 bases and J gave up 5 bases; unmatched junction bases: 5. CDR3 nucleotide sequence: TGTGCCAGCAGCAGAGACAGGGGGCGGGAGACCCAGTACTTC. Translating gives CASSRDRGRETQYF.

V is TRBV6-2 or TRBV6-3 and J is TRBJ2-7, with TRBD1 identical over 7 bases. The CDR3 contains 15 residues. V was clipped by 4 bases and J by 4 bases; unmatched bases: 10. Looked up from germline, CDR1 is MNHEY and CDR2 is SVGEGT. CDR3 protein: CASSSPRQGRYEQYF. DNA for the CDR3: TGTGCCAGCAGTTCACCTCGACAGGGTCGGTACGAGCAGTACTTC.

Turning to this clone: A read error may account for a junction end that differs from germline. This rearrangement joins TRBV7-7 to TRBJ2-2, with a weak D call TRBD2 (5 bases). This CDR3 comprises 13 residues. Per germline, CDR1 SSHAT and CDR2 FNYEAQ (reference sequence). The CDR3 loop is CASSRENTGELFF. The CDR3 DNA is TGTGCTAGCAGTCGGGAGAACACCGGGGAGCTGTTTTTT.